What follows is one T cell receptor beta chain and its context. Its antigen is not yet known. Per-nucleotide qualities are absent, and no much larger clonotype sits a single base away. The CDR3 regions of human TCRbeta chains were subjected to immunosequencing. In the source study's methods: Repertoire TCRs were matched against a reference library of SARS-CoV-2-specific TCRs generated with the MIRA antigen-specificity platform. Breadth was defined as the fraction of unique TCRs that were SARS-CoV-2-associated, and depth was defined as the fraction of total T cells that were SARS-CoV-2-associated. Each spike-specific TCR was assigned to its reactive spike region and to a CD4 or CD8 class using the MIRA data. Log10-transformed breadth and depth values were compared by one-way ANOVA with Sidak's multiple comparisons tests. TCRdb holds this immuneACCESS table with in-frame rearrangements only. Some clones are missing; in checked studies, unresolved V genes explain under half, and the rest has no known cause. V, J and clone size are those of that table, while D and trimming were read from the DNA. This sample is represented by 150,000 to 200,000 clones; roughly 94% of them were singletons. The top ten clones comprise approximately 0.6% of the sample.

The sample's time point, from its label and the paper: baseline before first vaccination. Vaccinee samples were obtained from the UK trials COV001 and COV002, which included a single-blind randomized controlled phase 2/3 trial of AZD1222 (ChAdOx1 nCoV-19) in healthy adults. For TCRbeta chain sequencing, PBMC samples were collected from trial participants at day 0 and at day 28 after the second dose. The data were obtained in a study of T cell responses to AZD1222 COVID-19 vaccine (dated by TCRdb to the early 2020s). Describing the broader study: Because spike-specific TCR depth and breadth did not differ between the two schedules, AZD1222 recipients who got a second dose at roughly 4 weeks were pooled with those who got a second dose at roughly 12 weeks. TCR sequencing covered fewer than 250 trial participants: 200 to 210 given two doses of AZD1222 and about 26 given two doses of MenACWY control vaccine. Trial participants were enrolled into age subgroups of 18-55, 56-69 and 70-plus years, which contained approximately 150, 28 and 58 TCR-sequenced participants, respectively. The paper as a whole reports these results and caveats: The 56-69-year group was small, and its depth increase did not reach significance, likely because of low power. Reportedly, close to half of the unique spike-specific TCRs recognized epitopes lying outside the regions that are mutated in the B.1.351 and B.1.1.7 variants. Only six AZD1222 recipients were SARS-CoV-2 seropositive at baseline, limiting conclusions about previously exposed vaccinees. Participants were mostly white British, with more females than males. The authors suggested clonal diversity may have been underestimated. Spike-specific TCR breadth and depth rose significantly after two AZD1222 doses compared with day 0 and with MenACWY recipients. Vaccine-associated CD4 TCRs spanned the whole spike protein, with dominant responses in regions 160-218 and 743-854. Because no day 14 peak-response samples were available, repertoires were characterized only after the peak T cell response.

Trimming at the junction amounts to 5 bases on V and 0 bases on J, and the germline ends lie 10 bases apart. From the cysteine through the phenylalanine, the CDR3 covers 14 amino acids. Of all the DNA, just the CDR3 is kept, 42 bases in frame from base 1. Looking up the germline V gene (reference sequence) yields CDR1 SEHNR and CDR2 FQNEAQ. The sample consisted of peripheral blood, taken on day 0 of AZD1222 vaccination. The receptor was isolated from an adult in good health. This chain is built from TRBV7-9 and TRBJ1-1; too little of a D gene remains to name it. The CDR3 protein sequence reads: CASSRPRLNTEAFF. The bases read TGTGCCAGCAGCCGACCACGGCTGAACACTGAAGCTTTCTTT.